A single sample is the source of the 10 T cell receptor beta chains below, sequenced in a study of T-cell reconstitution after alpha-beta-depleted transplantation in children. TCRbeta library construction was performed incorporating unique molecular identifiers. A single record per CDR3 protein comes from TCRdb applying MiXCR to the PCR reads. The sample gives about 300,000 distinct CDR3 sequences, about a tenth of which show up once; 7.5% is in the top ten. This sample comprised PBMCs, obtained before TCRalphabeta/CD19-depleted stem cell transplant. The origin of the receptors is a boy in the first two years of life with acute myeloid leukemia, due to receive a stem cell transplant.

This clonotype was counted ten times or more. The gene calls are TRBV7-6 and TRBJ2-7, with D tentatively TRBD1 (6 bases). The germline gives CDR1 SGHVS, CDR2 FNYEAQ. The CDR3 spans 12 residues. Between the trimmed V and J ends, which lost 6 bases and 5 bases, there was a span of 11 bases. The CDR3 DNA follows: TGTGCCAGCAGTTACAGGGAACACGAGCAGTACTTC. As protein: CASSYREHEQYF.

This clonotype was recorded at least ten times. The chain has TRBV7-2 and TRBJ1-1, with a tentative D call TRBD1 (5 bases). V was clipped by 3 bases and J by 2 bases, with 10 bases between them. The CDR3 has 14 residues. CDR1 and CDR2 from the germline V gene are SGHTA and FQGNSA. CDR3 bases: TGTGCCAGCAGCTTTACCCAGGGCAACACTGAAGCTTTCTTT. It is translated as CASSFTQGNTEAFF.

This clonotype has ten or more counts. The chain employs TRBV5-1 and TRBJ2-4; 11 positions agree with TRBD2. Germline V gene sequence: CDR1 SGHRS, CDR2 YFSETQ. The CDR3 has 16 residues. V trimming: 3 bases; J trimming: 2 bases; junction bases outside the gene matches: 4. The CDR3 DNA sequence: TGCGCCAGCAGCTCCATAGCGGGGGGGCCCAAAAACATTCAGTACTTC. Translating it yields CASSSIAGGPKNIQYF.

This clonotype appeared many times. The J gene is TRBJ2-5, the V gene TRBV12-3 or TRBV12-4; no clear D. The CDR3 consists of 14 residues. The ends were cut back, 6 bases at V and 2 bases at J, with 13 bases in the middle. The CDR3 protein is CASSPSPVQETQYF. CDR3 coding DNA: TGTGCCAGCAGCCCATCCCCAGTGCAAGAGACCCAGTACTTC.

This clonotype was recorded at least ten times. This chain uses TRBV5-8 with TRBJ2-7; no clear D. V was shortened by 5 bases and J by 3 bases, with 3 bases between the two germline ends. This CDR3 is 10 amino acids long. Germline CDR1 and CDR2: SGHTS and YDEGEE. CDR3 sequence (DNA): TGTGCCAGCAGGAACTACGAGCAGTACTTC. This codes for CASRNYEQYF.

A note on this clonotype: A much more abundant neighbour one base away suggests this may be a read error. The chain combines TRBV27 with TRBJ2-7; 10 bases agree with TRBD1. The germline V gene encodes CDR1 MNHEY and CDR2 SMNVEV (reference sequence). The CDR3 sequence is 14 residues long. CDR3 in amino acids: CAGSVGTGAYEQYF. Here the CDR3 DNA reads TGTGCCGGCAGTGTCGGGACAGGGGCCTACGAGCAGTACTTC.

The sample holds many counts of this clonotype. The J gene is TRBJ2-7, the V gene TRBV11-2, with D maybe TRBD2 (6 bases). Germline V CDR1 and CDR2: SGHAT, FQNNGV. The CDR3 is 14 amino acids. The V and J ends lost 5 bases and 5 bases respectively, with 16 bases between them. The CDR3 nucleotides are TGTGCCAGCAGCCCTGGGGGAGGAAGGAACGAGCAGTACTTC. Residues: CASSPGGGRNEQYF.

The CDR3 DNA sequence: TGTGCCAGTAGTATACGGGGGAACGAGCAGTACTTC. This gives the protein CASSIRGNEQYF. The J gene is TRBJ2-7, the V gene TRBV19; D might be TRBD2 (6 bases). This CDR3 contains 12 residues. V lost 2 bases and J lost 5, with 7 bases in between. In germline, CDR1 is LNHDA, CDR2 SQIVND (reference sequence).

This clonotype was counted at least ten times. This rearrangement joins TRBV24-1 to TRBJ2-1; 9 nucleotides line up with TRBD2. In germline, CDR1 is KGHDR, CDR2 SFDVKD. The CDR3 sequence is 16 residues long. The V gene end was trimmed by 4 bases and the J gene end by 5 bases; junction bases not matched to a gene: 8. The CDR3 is CATSETSGGPDNEQFF. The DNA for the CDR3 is TGTGCCACCAGTGAAACAAGCGGGGGGCCTGACAATGAGCAGTTCTTC.

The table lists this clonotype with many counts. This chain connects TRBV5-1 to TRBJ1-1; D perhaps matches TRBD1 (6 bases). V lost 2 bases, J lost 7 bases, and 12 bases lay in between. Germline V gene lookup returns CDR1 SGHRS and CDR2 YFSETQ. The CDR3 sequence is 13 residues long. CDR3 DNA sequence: TGCGCCAGCAGCTTCTCGAACAGGGATGAAGCTTTCTTT. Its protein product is CASSFSNRDEAFF.